This TCR beta chain was sequenced in a study of cytotoxic CD8 clonotypes in ibrutinib-treated CLL. Study-level background: Of the patients, about a dozen were relapsed/refractory, 15 treatment-naive and 17 IGHV unmutated. Median treatment time before response sampling was over ten months, range 6 to 36. The study's findings and limits: Clonality at baseline surpassed age-matched healthy donors and tracked circulating CD8+ T-cell counts.

With respect to this clone: Antigen specificity is unknown.

The CDR3 runs 13 residues. Trimming cost V 4 bases and J 8 bases; bases outside gene matches: 5. The germline V gene encodes CDR1 SGHRS and CDR2 YFSETQ. Generated by immunoSEQ multiplex PCR, the TCRdb table keeps only in-frame clones and is missing some. In the table there are some 290,000 clones, roughly 79% of which are singletons. The clonotype was recovered from a human donor with chronic lymphocytic leukemia. The rearrangement uses TRBV5-1 and TRBJ1-4; 7 positions match TRBD1. Source: PBMCs, taken before ibrutinib treatment. For the CDR3, the DNA is TGCGCCAGCAGCCCCCGGACAGGAGAAAAACTGTTTTTT. As protein: CASSPRTGEKLFF.